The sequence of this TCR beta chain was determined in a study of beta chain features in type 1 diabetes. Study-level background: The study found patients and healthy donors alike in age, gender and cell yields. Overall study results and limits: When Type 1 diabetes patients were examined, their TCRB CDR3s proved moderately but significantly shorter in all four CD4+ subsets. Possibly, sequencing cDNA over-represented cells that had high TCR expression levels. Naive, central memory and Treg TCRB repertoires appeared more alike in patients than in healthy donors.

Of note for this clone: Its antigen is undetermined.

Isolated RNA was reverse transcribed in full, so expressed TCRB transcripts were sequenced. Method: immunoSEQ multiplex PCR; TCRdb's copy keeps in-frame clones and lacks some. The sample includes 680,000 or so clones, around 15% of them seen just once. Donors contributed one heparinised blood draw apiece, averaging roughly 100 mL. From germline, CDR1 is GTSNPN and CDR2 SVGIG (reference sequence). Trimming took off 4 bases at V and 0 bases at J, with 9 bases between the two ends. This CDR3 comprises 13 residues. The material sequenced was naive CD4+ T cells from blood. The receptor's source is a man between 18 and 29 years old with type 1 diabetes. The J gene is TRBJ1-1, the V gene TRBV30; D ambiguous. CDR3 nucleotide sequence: TGTGCCTGGATGAGGCAGTTGAACACTGAAGCTTTCTTT. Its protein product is CAWMRQLNTEAFF. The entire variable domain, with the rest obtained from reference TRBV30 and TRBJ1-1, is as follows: SQTIHQWPATLVQPVGSPLSLECTVEGTSNPNLYWYRQAAGRGLQLLFYSVGIGQISSEVPQNLSASRPQDRQFILSSKKLLLSDSGFYLCAWMRQLNTEAFFGQGTRLTVV.